This is a list of T cell receptor beta chains from one sample in a study of blood T cell repertoires in COVID-19. Libraries were prepared by immunoSEQ multiplex PCR; TCRdb keeps only in-frame clonotypes and omits some of them. The profile shows 150,000 or so clones, around 80% of them singletons. The sample consisted of PBMCs or T cells enriched from blood (not recorded which). Receptors originate from a man aged 50-60 years who had recovered from COVID-19. Both conserved end residues are part of each CDR3. D genes are given only for firm matches. Clone size is stated in some rows and not others, as once, few, many or a class when expanded.

clone_size,j_call,v_call,d_call,cdr3_aa,cdr3_nt
.,TRBJ2-7,TRBV11-2,TRBD2,CASSSTSGGAYEQYF,TGTGCCAGCAGCTCCACTAGCGGGGGGGCCTACGAGCAGTACTTC
.,TRBJ2-3,TRBV9,TRBD2,CASSVGLAGARSTDTQYF,TGTGCCAGCAGCGTAGGTCTAGCGGGGGCACGTAGCACAGATACGCAGTATTTT
.,TRBJ1-2,TRBV19,.,CASRDRGWREANYGYTF,TGTGCCAGTAGGGACCGGGGATGGCGAGAAGCTAACTATGGCTACACCTTC
.,TRBJ1-2,TRBV5-6,.,CASSWPGFGYTF,TGTGCCAGCAGCTGGCCCGGGTTTGGCTACACCTTC
.,TRBJ2-7,TRBV21-1,.,CASSNSNF,TGTGCCAGCAGCAATTCTAACTTC
once,TRBJ2-2,TRBV2,.,CAILNTGELFF,TGTGCCATCTTAAACACCGGGGAGCTGTTTTTT
.,TRBJ2-3,TRBV5-4,TRBD1,CASSFQGGTDTQYF,TGTGCCAGCAGCTTTCAGGGGGGCACAGATACGCAGTATTTT
.,TRBJ2-4,TRBV18,.,CASSPTGGLNIQYF,TGTGCCAGCTCCCCGACGGGGGGCTTGAACATTCAGTACTTC
.,TRBJ2-5,TRBV6-1,TRBD2,CASSDAAFLIAGAQYF,TGTGCCAGCAGTGATGCGGCTTTTCTGATAGCGGGGGCCCAGTACTTC
once,TRBJ2-3,TRBV18,TRBD2,CASSRAGGSTDTQYF,TGTGCCAGCTCACGAGCGGGGGGGAGCACAGATACGCAGTATTTT
once,TRBJ1-4,TRBV27,TRBD1,CASSTGQGRSTNEKLFF,TGTGCCAGCAGCACCGGACAGGGGCGTTCAACTAATGAAAAACTGTTTTTT
few,TRBJ2-7,TRBV28,TRBD2,CASSIPLAGGLSEQYF,TGTGCCAGCAGTATACCCCTGGCGGGGGGGCTTAGCGAGCAGTACTTC
few,TRBJ2-7,TRBV3-1/TRBV3-2,.,CASSQEAQSYEQYF,TGTGCCAGCAGCCAAGAGGCACAGTCCTACGAGCAGTACTTC
.,TRBJ1-1,TRBV3-1/TRBV3-2,.,CASSQGPGGGTEAFF,TGTGCCAGCAGCCAAGGACCAGGAGGAGGGACTGAAGCTTTCTTT
.,TRBJ1-1,TRBV30,.,CAWSDRTLNTEAFF,TGTGCCTGGAGTGACCGGACACTGAACACTGAAGCTTTCTTT
.,TRBJ2-2,TRBV12-3/TRBV12-4,.,CASRLTGSWELFF,TGTGCCAGCAGATTAACAGGGAGCTGGGAGCTGTTTTTT
.,TRBJ1-2,TRBV5-1,TRBD1,CASKGQGTNYGYTF,TGCGCCAGCAAGGGACAGGGCACTAACTATGGCTACACCTTC
few,TRBJ1-1,TRBV9,TRBD1,CASSVGSGTGITEAFF,TGTGCCAGCAGCGTGGGCTCCGGGACAGGGATCACTGAAGCTTTCTTT
.,TRBJ2-5,TRBV29-1,TRBD2,CSVKAGGSQETQYF,TGCAGCGTTAAGGCGGGGGGGAGCCAAGAGACCCAGTACTTC
.,TRBJ1-5,TRBV5-4,TRBD1,CASSRGQGEPQHF,TGTGCCAGCAGCCGGGGACAGGGGGAGCCCCAGCATTTT
.,TRBJ2-7,TRBV11-2,.,CASSPDRYSYEQYF,TGTGCCAGCAGCCCAGACAGGTACTCCTACGAGCAGTACTTC
once,TRBJ2-4,TRBV27,TRBD2,CASSGLAGGIGAKNIQYF,TGTGCCAGCAGCGGACTAGCGGGGGGAATCGGCGCCAAAAACATTCAGTACTTC
.,TRBJ1-2,TRBV6-1,.,CASSETERYGYTF,TGTGCCAGCAGTGAAACGGAGCGCTATGGCTACACCTTC
.,TRBJ2-1,TRBV10-2,TRBD1,CASSEGTGLYNEQFF,TGCGCCAGCAGTGAGGGGACAGGGCTCTACAATGAGCAGTTCTTC
once,TRBJ2-5,TRBV28,TRBD2,CASSSPSGGQETQYF,TGTGCCAGCAGTTCCCCTAGCGGGGGGCAAGAGACCCAGTACTTC
once,TRBJ2-3,TRBV12-3/TRBV12-4,.,CASKLNTDTQYF,TGTGCCAGCAAACTCAACACAGATACGCAGTATTTT
.,TRBJ1-5,TRBV29-1,.,CSVGHGNQPQHF,TGCAGCGTGGGACATGGCAATCAGCCCCAGCATTTT
.,TRBJ1-2,TRBV19,TRBD1,CASSAQTGGTGYTF,TGTGCCAGTAGTGCCCAAACAGGGGGCACGGGCTACACCTTC
.,TRBJ1-2,TRBV24-1,TRBD1,CATSDPGTGVRGYTF,TGTGCCACCAGTGATCCCGGGACAGGGGTCAGGGGCTACACCTTC
few,TRBJ2-1,TRBV6-4,TRBD1,CASSVDRGPNNEQFF,TGTGCCAGCAGTGTTGACAGGGGGCCTAACAATGAGCAGTTCTTC
.,TRBJ1-2,TRBV28,TRBD1,CASRWGQTNYGYTF,TGTGCCAGCAGGTGGGGACAGACTAACTATGGCTACACCTTC
.,TRBJ2-3,TRBV11-1,.,CASSPGSQSTDTQYF,TGTGCCAGCAGCCCCGGGAGCCAAAGCACAGATACGCAGTATTTT
few,TRBJ1-3,TRBV2,.,CASSDGLSGNTIYF,TGTGCCAGCAGTGACGGTCTCTCTGGAAACACCATATATTTT
.,TRBJ1-2,TRBV7-9,TRBD1,CASSPDRVDRGYTF,TGTGCCAGCAGCCCGGACAGGGTGGACCGTGGCTACACCTTC
.,TRBJ2-5,TRBV4-1,TRBD2,CASSHPSGGEETQYF,TGCGCCAGCAGCCATCCTAGCGGGGGAGAGGAGACCCAGTACTTC
few,TRBJ1-3,TRBV9,TRBD1,CASSAQGAAGNTIYF,TGTGCCAGCAGCGCCCAGGGGGCAGCTGGAAACACCATATATTTT
few,TRBJ1-2,TRBV19,.,CASSIGRDGYTF,TGTGCCAGTAGTATAGGGCGGGATGGCTACACCTTC
once,TRBJ2-3,TRBV7-3,TRBD1,CASSSSPGGYDTQYF,TGTGCCAGCAGCTCTTCCCCAGGGGGATATGATACGCAGTATTTT
.,TRBJ1-2,TRBV19,.,CASSIVNGLGYTF,TGTGCCAGTAGTATAGTAAACGGACTGGGCTACACCTTC
many,TRBJ1-4,TRBV7-9,TRBD1,CASSLRGTEMKELFF,TGTGCCAGCAGCTTGAGAGGGACAGAAATGAAAGAGCTGTTTTTT